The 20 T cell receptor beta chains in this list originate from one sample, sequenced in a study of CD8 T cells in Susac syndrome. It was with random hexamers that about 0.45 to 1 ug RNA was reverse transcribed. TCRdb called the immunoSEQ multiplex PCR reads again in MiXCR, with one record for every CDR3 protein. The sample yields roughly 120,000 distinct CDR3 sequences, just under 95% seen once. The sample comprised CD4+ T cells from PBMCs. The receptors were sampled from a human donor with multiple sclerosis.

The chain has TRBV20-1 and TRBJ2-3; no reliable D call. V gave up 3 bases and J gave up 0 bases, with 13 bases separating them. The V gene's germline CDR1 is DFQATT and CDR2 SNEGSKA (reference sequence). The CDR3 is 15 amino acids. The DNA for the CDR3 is TGCAGTGCTAGTCTAGGCCCTTTAAGCACAGATACGCAGTATTTT. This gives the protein CSASLGPLSTDTQYF.

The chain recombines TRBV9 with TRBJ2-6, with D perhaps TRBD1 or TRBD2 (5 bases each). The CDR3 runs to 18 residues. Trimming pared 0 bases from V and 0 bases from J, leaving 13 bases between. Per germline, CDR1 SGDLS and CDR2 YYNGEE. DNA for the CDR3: TGTGCCAGCAGCGTAGGGGGGACGGGAAACTCTGGGGCCAACGTCCTGACTTTC. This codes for CASSVGGTGNSGANVLTF.

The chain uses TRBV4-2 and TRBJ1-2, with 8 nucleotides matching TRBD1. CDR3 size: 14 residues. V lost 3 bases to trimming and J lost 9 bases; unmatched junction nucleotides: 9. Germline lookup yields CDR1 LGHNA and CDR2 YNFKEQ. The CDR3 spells CASSQIDRDRRYTF. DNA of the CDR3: TGTGCCAGCAGCCAGATAGACAGGGACAGGCGCTACACCTTC.

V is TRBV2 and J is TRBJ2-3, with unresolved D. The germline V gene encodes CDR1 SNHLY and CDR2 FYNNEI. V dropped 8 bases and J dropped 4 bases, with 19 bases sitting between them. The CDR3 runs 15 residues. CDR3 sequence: CASVLRAQSADTQYF. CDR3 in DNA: TGTGCCAGCGTCCTCCGGGCTCAAAGTGCAGATACGCAGTATTTT.

The CDR3 sequence is CASSFSTSGADTDTQYF. CDR3 nucleotide sequence: TGTGCCAGCAGCTTCTCGACTAGCGGGGCGGACACAGATACGCAGTATTTT. The genes are TRBV7-9 and TRBJ2-3; TRBD2 aligns across 11 bases. This CDR3 contains 17 residues. The V gene end was trimmed by 3 bases and the J gene end by 2 bases; junction bases not matched to a gene: 7. The germline V gene encodes CDR1 SEHNR and CDR2 FQNEAQ (reference sequence).

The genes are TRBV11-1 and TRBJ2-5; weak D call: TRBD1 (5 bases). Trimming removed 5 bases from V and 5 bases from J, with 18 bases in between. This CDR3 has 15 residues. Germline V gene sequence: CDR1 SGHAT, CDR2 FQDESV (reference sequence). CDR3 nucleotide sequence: TGTGCCAGCAGCCCTGACAGTTTAGTAAAGGAGACCCAGTACTTC. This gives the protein CASSPDSLVKETQYF.

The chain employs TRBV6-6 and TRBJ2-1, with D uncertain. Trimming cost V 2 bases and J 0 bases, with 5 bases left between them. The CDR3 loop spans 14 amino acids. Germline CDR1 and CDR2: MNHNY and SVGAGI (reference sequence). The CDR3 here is CASSYPSSYNEQFF. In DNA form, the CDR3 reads TGTGCCAGCAGTTACCCTTCCTCCTACAATGAGCAGTTCTTC.

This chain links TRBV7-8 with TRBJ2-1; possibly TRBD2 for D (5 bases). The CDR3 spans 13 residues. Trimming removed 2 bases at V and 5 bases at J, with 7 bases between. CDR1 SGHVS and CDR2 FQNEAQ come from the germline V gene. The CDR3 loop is CASSLQEDNEQFF. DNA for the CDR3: TGTGCCAGCAGCTTACAGGAGGACAATGAGCAGTTCTTC.

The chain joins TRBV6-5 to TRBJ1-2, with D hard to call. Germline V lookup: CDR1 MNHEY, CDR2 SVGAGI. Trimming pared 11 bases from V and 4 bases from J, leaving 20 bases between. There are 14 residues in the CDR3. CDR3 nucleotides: TGTGCCTCTAACACCAGGAAAACGGGCTATGGCTACACCTTC. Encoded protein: CASNTRKTGYGYTF.

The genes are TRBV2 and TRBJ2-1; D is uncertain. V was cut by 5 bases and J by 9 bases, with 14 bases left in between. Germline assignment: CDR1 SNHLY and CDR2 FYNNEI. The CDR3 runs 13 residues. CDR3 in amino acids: CASSPPFTTEQFF. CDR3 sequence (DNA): TGTGCCAGCAGTCCCCCCTTTACTACTGAGCAGTTCTTC.

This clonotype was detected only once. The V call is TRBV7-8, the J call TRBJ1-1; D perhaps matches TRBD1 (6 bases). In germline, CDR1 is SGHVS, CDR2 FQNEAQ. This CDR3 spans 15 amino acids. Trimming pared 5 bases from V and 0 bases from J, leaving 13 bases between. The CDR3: CASSRWTEVNTEAFF. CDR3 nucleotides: TGTGCCAGCAGCCGGTGGACAGAAGTGAACACTGAAGCTTTCTTT.

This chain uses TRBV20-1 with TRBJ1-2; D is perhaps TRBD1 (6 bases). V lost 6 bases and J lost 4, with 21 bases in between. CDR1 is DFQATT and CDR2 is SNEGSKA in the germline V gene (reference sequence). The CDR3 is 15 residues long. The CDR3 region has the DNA TGCAGTGCCCCCGGGGGCACCGCGTTTGGCTATGGCTACACCTTC. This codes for CSAPGGTAFGYGYTF.

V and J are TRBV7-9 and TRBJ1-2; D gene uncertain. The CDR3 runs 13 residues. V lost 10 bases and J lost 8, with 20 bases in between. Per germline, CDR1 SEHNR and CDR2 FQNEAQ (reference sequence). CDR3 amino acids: CATDWGGGAGYTF. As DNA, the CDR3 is TGTGCCACCGATTGGGGAGGCGGTGCAGGCTACACCTTC.

The CDR3 loop reads CSARRGVGIPEAFF. In nucleotides, the CDR3 is TGCAGTGCCCGGAGGGGCGTCGGAATCCCTGAAGCTTTCTTT. The rearrangement links TRBV20-1 to TRBJ1-1; D perhaps matches TRBD1 (5 bases). The CDR3 sequence is 14 residues long. Germline-derived CDR1 and CDR2 are DFQATT and SNEGSKA (reference sequence). V was clipped by 6 bases and J by 6 bases, with 20 bases between them.

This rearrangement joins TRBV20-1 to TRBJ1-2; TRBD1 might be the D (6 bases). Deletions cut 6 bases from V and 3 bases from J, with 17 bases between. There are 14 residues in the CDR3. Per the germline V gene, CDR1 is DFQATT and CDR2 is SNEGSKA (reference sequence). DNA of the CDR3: TGCAGTGCCAAGCGGGGAGGGGGGGACTATGGCTACACCTTC. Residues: CSAKRGGGDYGYTF.

The CDR3 protein is CALPSGPGLALHF. The CDR3 bases are TGTGCCCTGCCTAGCGGCCCAGGGCTCGCCCTCCACTTT. The chain combines TRBV7-2 with TRBJ1-6; a weak D match, TRBD1 (5 bases). The germline V gene encodes CDR1 SGHTA and CDR2 FQGNSA. This CDR3 has 13 residues. Trimming shortened V by 11 bases and J by 14 bases, and 22 bases separated the two germline ends.

The CDR3 loop reads CASRGDNSGANVLTF. The DNA of the CDR3 is TGTGCCAGTAGGGGAGACAACTCTGGGGCCAACGTCCTGACTTTC. This chain uses TRBV19 with TRBJ2-6; tentative D call: TRBD2 (5 bases). Germline V CDR1 and CDR2: LNHDA, SQIVND (reference sequence). Between the trimmed V and J ends, which lost 6 bases and 0 bases, there was a span of 9 bases. The CDR3 consists of 15 residues.

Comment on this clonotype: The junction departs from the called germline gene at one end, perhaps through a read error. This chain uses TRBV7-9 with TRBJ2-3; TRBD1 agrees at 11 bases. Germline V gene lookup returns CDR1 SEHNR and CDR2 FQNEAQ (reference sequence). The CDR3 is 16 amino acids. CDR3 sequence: CASNLTGQGGADTQYF. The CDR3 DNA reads TGTGCCAGCAACTTAACGGGACAGGGGGGGGCAGATACGCAGTATTTT.

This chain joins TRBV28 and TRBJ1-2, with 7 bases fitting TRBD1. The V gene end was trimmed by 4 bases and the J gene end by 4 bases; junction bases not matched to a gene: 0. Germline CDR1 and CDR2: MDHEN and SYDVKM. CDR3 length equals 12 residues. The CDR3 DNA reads TGTGCCAGCAGTTGGGACAGCTATGGCTACACCTTC. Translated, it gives CASSWDSYGYTF.

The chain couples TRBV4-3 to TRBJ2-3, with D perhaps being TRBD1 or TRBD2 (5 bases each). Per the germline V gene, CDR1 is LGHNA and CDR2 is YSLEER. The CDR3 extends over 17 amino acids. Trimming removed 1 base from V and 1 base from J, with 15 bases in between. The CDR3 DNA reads TGCGCCAGCAGCCAAGGGGTTACGGGGCCCCGCACAGATACGCAGTATTTT. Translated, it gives CASSQGVTGPRTDTQYF.